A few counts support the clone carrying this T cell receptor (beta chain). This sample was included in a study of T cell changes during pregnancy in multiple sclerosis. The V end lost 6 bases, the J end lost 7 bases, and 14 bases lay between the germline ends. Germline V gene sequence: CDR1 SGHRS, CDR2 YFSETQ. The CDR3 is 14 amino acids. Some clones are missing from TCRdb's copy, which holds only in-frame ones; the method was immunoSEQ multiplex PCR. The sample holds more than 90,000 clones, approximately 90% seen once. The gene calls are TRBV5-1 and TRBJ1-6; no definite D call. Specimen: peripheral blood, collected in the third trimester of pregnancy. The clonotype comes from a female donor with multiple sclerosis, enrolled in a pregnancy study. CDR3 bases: TGCGCCAGCAAAAGGGAGGTTGGGAATTCACCCCTCCACTTT. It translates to CASKREVGNSPLHF.